The source of this TCR beta chain is a study of blood T cells in healthy people across ages. CDR1 is SGHRS, CDR2 YFSETQ, per germline. The CDR3 sequence is 14 residues long. V lost 4 bases to trimming and J lost 4 bases, with 14 bases between them. The authors ran a second PCR of 7 to 11 cycles using a sample-barcoded 5' primer and a J-beta primer mix. TCRdb used MiXCR to reprocess the 5' RACE reads, holding one entry per CDR3 protein. The sample has hundreds of thousands of distinct CDR3 sequences; 22% are singletons. Healthy individuals of Caucasian origin from Russia, aged roughly 6 to 100, served as donors. This clonotype was seen more than once but under ten times. Antigen specificity is unknown. Study results and limitations: PBMC samples, being unsorted, prevented any conclusive comparison of naive and antigen-experienced cells. A roughly linear age-dependent decrease characterized TCR beta diversity per million T cells.

This chain links TRBV5-1 with TRBJ2-5; D is possibly TRBD1 (5 bases). Specimen: blood. The TCR was taken from a man aged 65-85 years in good health. The CDR3 sequence: CASSEGHVGETQYF. CDR3 nucleotide sequence: TGCGCCAGCAGCGAAGGACACGTCGGAGAGACCCAGTACTTC. Supplemented by reference TRBV5-1 and TRBJ2-5, the full variable domain reads KAGVTQTPRYLIKTRGQQVTLSCSPISGHRSVSWYQQTPGQGLQFLFEYFSETQRNKGNFPGRFSGRQFSNSRSEMNVSTLELGDSALYLCASSEGHVGETQYFGPGTRLLVL.